This T cell receptor beta chain appears in the sequencing data of a study of spatial heterogeneity in lung cancer. Study-level points and caveats: Intratumoral expanded alpha and beta TCR counts were found to track tumor mutation counts.

This clonotype was detected ten times or more. Its antigen is unknown. The length of the CDR3 is 12 residues. Germline V gives CDR1 SGHTA, CDR2 FQGNSA. Trimming cost V 1 base and J 8 bases, with 9 bases left between them. MiXCR was run by TCRdb on the 5' RACE reads, yielding one entry per CDR3 protein. The table includes 25,000 to 30,000 distinct CDR3 sequences, under 8.5% detected once. Time point indicated: sample taken at primary tumor resection. This sequence was found in a male donor with early-stage non-small cell lung cancer. This sequence joins TRBV7-2 and TRBJ2-7, with no clear D. The starting material was lung tumor tissue, obtained at surgery. The CDR3 DNA is TGTGCCAGCAGCTTAGAGGATCGTAAGCAGTACTTC. Protein product: CASSLEDRKQYF. Combining the CDR3 with reference TRBV7-2 and TRBJ2-7 gives the whole variable domain GAGVSQSPSNKVTEKGKDVELRCDPISGHTALYWYRQSLGQGLEFLIYFQGNSAPDKSGLPSDRFSAERTGGSVSTLTIQRTQQEDSAVYLCASSLEDRKQYFGPGTRLTVT.